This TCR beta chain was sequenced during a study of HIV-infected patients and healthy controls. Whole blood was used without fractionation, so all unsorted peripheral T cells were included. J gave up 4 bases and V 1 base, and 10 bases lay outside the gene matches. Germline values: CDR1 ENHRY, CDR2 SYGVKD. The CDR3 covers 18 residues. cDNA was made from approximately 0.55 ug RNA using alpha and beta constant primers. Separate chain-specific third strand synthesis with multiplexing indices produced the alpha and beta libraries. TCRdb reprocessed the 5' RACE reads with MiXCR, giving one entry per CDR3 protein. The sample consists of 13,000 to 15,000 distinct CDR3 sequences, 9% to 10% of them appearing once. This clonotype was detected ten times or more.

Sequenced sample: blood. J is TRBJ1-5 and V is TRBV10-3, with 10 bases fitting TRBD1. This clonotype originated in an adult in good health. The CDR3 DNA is TGTGCCATCAGTGAGTTCGGGACAGGGGCGAAGGAAAATCAGCCCCAGCATTTT. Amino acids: CAISEFGTGAKENQPQHF.